This T cell receptor beta chain originates from a study of tumor-infiltrating lymphocytes in primary liver carcinoma. Broader study findings: Among the pair types, tumor region pairs showed more overlap than tumor-adjacent and tumor-blood pairs. Tumor samples exhibited a significantly greater top-250-clone fraction than blood samples (p = 0.039).

The input was approximately 500 ng total RNA; TCR beta cDNA was made from it with a constant-region primer. Slightly modified ARM-PCR served as the procedure for the TCR beta libraries. These libraries came from three rounds of nested multiplex PCR. Researchers ran the first two PCR rounds for roughly 11 cycles each with TRBV1-TRBV30 forward primers and a C-beta reverse primer. TCRdb passed the multiplex PCR reads through MiXCR, listing each CDR3 protein once. The repertoire has around 47,000 distinct CDR3 sequences, roughly 73% of them found once; the top ten carry under 20%. Between roughly 20 and 32 mg of unsorted bulk tissue served as the source from which RNA and DNA were co-extracted. A note on this clonotype: Its specificity is not known.

Germline V gives CDR1 LNHNV, CDR2 YYDKDF (reference sequence). The CDR3 has 13 residues. The V end was cut by 7 bases, the J end by 5 bases, with 14 bases between. This TCR came from a man in his forties or fifties with primary liver carcinoma and hepatitis B virus infection. Sequencing was done on a sample of liver tumor tissue from sampling region 2. Subset here: tumor region T2, inferior pole. The genes are TRBV15 and TRBJ2-5; D may match TRBD1 or TRBD2 (6 bases each). CDR3 coding DNA: TGTGCCACCACCCGAGGGGGGCTGGAGACCCAGTACTTC. Protein sequence: CATTRGGLETQYF.